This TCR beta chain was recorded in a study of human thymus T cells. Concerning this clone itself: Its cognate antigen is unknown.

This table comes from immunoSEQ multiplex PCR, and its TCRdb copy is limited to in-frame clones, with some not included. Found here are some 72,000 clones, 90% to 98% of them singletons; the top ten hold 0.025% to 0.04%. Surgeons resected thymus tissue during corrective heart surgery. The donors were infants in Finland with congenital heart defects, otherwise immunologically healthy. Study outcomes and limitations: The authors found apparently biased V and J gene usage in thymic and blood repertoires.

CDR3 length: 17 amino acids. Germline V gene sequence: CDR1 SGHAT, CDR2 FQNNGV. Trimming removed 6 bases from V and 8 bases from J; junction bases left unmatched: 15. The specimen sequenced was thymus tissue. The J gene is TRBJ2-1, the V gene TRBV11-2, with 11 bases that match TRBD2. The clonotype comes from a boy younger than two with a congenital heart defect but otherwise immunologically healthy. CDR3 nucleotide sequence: TGTGCCAGCAGACAAGGACTAGCGGGCCCTGGGAGCGATGAGCAGTTCTTC. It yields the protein CASRQGLAGPGSDEQFF. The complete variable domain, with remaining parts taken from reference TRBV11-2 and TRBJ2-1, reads EAGVAQSPRYKIIEKRQSVAFWCNPISGHATLYWYQQILGQGPKLLIQFQNNGVVDDSQLPKDRFSAERLKGVDSTLKIQPAKLEDSAVYLCASRQGLAGPGSDEQFFGPGTRLTVL.